These 4 T cell receptor beta chains were sequenced from one sample in a study of glioma-infiltrating T cells after dendritic cell vaccination. Some clones are missing from TCRdb's copy, which holds only in-frame ones; the method was immunoSEQ multiplex PCR. The sample consists of roughly 90,000 clones, 86% of them appearing once. Here the sequenced sample was blood, taken before dendritic cell vaccination. The receptors were sampled from a human donor with glioblastoma.

The table lists this clone with a count of one. One end of the junction fails to match germline, which may point to a read error. Within the sample, other DNA sequences also encode this same CDR3. The V gene is TRBV30, the J gene TRBJ1-5; TRBD1 might be the D (5 bases). In germline, CDR1 is GTSNPN, CDR2 SVGIG (reference sequence). The CDR3 runs to 14 residues. For the CDR3, the DNA is TGTGCCTGGAATAAGGGGCTGGGGAATCAACCCCAGCATTTT. It is translated as CAWNKGLGNQPQHF.

The genes are TRBV7-9 and TRBJ1-4, with a tentative D call TRBD1 (5 bases). Trimming shortened V by 5 bases and J by 8 bases, and 21 bases separated the two germline ends. CDR1 is SEHNR and CDR2 is FQNEAQ in the germline V gene (reference sequence). This CDR3 comprises 16 residues. The CDR3: CASSLRGAGFQEKLFF. The CDR3 region has the DNA TGTGCCAGCAGCCTTAGGGGCGCAGGGTTTCAGGAAAAACTGTTTTTT.

The chain combines TRBV27 with TRBJ1-1; tentatively, D is TRBD1 (5 bases). From germline, CDR1 is MNHEY and CDR2 SMNVEV (reference sequence). V shed 0 bases and J shed 5 bases, with 19 bases lying between them. This CDR3 has 17 residues. This chain's CDR3 is CASSLSSHPGEGTEAFF. CDR3 nucleotides: TGTGCCAGCAGTTTATCATCGCACCCGGGGGAAGGGACTGAAGCTTTCTTT.

This chain connects TRBV18 to TRBJ2-7, with 9 bases matching TRBD1. The CDR3 contains 17 residues. CDR1 and CDR2 from the germline V gene are KGHSH and LQKENI. J was trimmed by 0 bases and V by 4 bases; bases with no gene match: 10. CDR3 region: CASSLSGQGIYSYEQYF. The CDR3 DNA reads as TGTGCCAGCTCACTAAGCGGACAGGGGATATACTCCTACGAGCAGTACTTC.